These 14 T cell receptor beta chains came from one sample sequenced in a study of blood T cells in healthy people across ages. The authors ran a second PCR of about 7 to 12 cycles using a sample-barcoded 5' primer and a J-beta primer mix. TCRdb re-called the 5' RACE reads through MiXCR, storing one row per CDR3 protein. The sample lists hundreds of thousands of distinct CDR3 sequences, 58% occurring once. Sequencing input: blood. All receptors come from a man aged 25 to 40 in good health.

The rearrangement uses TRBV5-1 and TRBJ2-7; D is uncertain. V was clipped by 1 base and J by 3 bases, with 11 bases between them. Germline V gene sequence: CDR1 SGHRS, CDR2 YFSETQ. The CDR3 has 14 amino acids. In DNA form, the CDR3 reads TGCGCCAGCAGCTTGACGTACGGGCGCTACGAGCAGTACTTC. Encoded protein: CASSLTYGRYEQYF. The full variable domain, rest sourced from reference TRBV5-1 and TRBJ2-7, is KAGVTQTPRYLIKTRGQQVTLSCSPISGHRSVSWYQQTPGQGLQFLFEYFSETQRNKGNFPGRFSGRQFSNSRSEMNVSTLELGDSALYLCASSLTYGRYEQYFGPGTRLTVT.

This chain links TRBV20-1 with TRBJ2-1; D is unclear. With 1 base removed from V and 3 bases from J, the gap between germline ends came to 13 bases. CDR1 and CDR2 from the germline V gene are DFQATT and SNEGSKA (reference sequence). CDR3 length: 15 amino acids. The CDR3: CSARADSFIYNEQFF. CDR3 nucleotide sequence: TGCAGTGCTAGAGCTGATAGTTTTATCTACAATGAGCAGTTCTTC.

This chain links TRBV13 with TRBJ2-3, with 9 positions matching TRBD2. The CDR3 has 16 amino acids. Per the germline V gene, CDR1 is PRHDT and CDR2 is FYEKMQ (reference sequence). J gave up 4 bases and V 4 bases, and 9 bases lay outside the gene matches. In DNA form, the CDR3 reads TGTGCCAGCAGCTCAGCGGGGGGTTTTGTAGCAGATACGCAGTATTTT. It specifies CASSSAGGFVADTQYF.

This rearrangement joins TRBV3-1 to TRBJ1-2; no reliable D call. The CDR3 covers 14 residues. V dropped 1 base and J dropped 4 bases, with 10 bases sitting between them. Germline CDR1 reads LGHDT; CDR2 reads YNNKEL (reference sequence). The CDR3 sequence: CASSQVPPLYGYTF. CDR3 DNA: TGTGCCAGCAGCCAAGTACCGCCGCTCTATGGCTACACCTTC.

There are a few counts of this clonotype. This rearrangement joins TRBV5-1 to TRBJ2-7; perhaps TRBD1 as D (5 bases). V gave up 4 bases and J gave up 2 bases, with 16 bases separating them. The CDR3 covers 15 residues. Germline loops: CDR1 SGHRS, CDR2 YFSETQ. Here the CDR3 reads CASSPASQGTYEQYF. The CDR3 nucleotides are TGCGCCAGCAGCCCTGCATCCCAGGGTACCTACGAGCAGTACTTC.

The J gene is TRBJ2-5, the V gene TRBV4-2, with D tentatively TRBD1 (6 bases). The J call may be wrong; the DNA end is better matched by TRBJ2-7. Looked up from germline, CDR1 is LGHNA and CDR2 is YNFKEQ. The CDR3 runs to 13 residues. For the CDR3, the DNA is TGTGCCAGCAGCCTCAAACAGGGAAACGAGCAGTACTTC. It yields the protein CASSLKQGNEQYF.

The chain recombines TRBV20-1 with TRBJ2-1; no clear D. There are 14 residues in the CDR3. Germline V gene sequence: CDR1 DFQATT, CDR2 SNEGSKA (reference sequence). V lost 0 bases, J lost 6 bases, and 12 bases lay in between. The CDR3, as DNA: TGCAGTGCTAGAGATTTAATAAGCAGCAATGAGCAGTTCTTC. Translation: CSARDLISSNEQFF.

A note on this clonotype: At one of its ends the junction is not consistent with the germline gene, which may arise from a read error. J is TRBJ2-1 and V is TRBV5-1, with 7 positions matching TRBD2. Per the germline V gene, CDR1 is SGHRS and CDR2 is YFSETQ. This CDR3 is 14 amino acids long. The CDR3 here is CASSWPQAGNVQFF. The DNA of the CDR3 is TGCGCCAGCAGCTGGCCCCAAGCGGGAAATGTGCAGTTCTTC.

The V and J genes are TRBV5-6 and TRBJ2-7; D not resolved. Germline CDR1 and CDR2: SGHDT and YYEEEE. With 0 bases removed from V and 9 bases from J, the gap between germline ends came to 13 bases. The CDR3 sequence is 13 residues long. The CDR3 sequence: CASSLGRKKGQYF. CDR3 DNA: TGTGCCAGCAGCTTGGGGCGAAAGAAGGGGCAGTACTTC.

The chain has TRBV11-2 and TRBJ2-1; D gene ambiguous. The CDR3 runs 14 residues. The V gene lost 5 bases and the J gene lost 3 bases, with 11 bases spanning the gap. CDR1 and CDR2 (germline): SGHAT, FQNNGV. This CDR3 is CASSGYLDYNEQFF. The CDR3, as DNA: TGTGCCAGCAGCGGCTACCTAGACTACAATGAGCAGTTCTTC.

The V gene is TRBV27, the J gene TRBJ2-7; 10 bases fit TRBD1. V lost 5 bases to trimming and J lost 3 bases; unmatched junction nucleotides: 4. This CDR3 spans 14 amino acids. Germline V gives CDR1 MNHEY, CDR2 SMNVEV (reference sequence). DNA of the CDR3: TGTGCCAGCAGTCTGAGGACAGGGGGCTACGAGCAGTACTTC. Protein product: CASSLRTGGYEQYF.

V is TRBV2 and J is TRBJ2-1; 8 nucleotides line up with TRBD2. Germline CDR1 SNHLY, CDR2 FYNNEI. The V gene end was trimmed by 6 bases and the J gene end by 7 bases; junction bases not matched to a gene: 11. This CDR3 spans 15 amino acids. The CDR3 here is CASSLRSGSGNEQFF. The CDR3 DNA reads TGTGCCAGCAGCCTTCGGAGCGGGAGTGGGAATGAGCAGTTCTTC.

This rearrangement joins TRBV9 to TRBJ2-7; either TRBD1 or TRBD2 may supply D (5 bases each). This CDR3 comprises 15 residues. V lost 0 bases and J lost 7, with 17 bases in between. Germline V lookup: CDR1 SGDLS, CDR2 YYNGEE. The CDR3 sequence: CASSVDRGFVNEQYF. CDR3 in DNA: TGTGCCAGCAGCGTAGATCGGGGCTTCGTCAATGAGCAGTACTTC.

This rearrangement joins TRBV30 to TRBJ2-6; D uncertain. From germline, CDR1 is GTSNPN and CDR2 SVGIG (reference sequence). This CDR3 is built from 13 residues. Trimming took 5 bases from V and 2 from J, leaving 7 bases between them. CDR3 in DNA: TGTGCCTGGTTTCGGCCTGGGGCCAACGTCCTGACTTTC. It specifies CAWFRPGANVLTF.